This T cell receptor beta chain was sequenced in a study of blood T cell repertoires in COVID-19. Overall study: The samples span acute and convalescent COVID-19 from the United States, Italy and Spain. The cDNA or gDNA used as material had been derived from T cells, B-cell-depleted T cells, or PBMCs.

The germline V gene encodes CDR1 WNHNN and CDR2 SYGVQD (reference sequence). The CDR3 is 13 residues long. V lost 4 bases to trimming and J lost 4 bases, with 10 bases between them. Original methodology: By means of reference gene primer amplification, nucleated cell counts were estimated. Clones were read by immunoSEQ multiplex PCR, and TCRdb kept only the in-frame ones, dropping some. The V and J calls and the clone size are those of that table, but D and trimming were determined from the DNA. The sample holds about 350,000 clones, 85% to 90% seen once. The sequenced material came from peripheral blood. The TCR sequence derives from a woman aged 70-85 years with COVID-19, enrolled during active disease. This chain connects TRBV10-1 to TRBJ1-1; D remains unclear. The DNA for the CDR3 is TGCGCCAGCAGTGCCCCGGGTAGCACTGAAGCTTTCTTT. It specifies CASSAPGSTEAFF.